The present T cell receptor beta chain was sequenced within a study of blood T cell repertoires in COVID-19. On the study more broadly: T cells, B-cell-depleted T cells, or PBMCs provided the cDNA or gDNA that served as material.

This CDR3 contains 16 residues. Trimming took off 0 bases at V and 0 bases at J, with 9 bases between the two ends. In germline, CDR1 is MRHNA, CDR2 SNTAGT. The repertoire was sequenced with immunoSEQ multiplex PCR; TCRdb's copy has only in-frame clones and lacks some. The table shows roughly 100,000 clones, with 75% to 85% occurring only once. This receptor was taken from a woman aged 70-85 years with acute or convalescent COVID-19. The sample taken for sequencing was peripheral blood. The chain uses TRBV6-4 and TRBJ1-5, with D perhaps TRBD1 (5 bases). CDR3 DNA: TGTGCCAGCAGTGACTCTCGGGGGTATAGCAATCAGCCCCAGCATTTT. As protein: CASSDSRGYSNQPQHF.